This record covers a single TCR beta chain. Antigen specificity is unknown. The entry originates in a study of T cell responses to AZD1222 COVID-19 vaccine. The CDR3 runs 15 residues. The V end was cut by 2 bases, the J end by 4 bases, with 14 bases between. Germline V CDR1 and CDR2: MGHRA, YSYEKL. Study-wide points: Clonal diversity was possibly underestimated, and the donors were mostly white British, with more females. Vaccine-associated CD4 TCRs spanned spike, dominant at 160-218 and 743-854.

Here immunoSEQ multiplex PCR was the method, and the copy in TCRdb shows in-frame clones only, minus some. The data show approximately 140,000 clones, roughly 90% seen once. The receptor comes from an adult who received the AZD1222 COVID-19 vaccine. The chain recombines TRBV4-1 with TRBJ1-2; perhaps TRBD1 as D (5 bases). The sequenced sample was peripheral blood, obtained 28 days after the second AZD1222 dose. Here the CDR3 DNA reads TGCGCCAGCAGCCAAAACTCAGGGAGTACCTATGGCTACACCTTC. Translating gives CASSQNSGSTYGYTF.